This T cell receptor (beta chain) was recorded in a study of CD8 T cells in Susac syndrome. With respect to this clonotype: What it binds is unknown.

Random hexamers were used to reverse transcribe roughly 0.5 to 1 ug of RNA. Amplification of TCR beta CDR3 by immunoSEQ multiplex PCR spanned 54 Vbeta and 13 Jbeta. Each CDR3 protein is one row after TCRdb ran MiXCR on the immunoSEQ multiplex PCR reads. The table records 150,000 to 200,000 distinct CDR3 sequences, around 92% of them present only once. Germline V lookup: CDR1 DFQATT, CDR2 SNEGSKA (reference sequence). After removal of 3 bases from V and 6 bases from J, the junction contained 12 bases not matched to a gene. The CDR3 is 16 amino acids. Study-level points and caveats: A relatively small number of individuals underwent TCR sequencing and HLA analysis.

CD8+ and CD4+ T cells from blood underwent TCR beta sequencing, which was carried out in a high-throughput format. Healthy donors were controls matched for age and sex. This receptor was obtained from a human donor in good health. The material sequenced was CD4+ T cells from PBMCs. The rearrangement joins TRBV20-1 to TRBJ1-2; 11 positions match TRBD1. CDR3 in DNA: TGCAGTGCTAGGGTTTTACCGGGACAGGGGGTAAATGGCTACACCTTC. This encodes CSARVLPGQGVNGYTF.